The sample holds many counts of the clone carrying this T cell receptor (beta chain). What it binds is not known. The V gene's germline CDR1 is GTSNPN and CDR2 SVGIG (reference sequence). The CDR3 has 14 residues. V was trimmed by 3 bases and J by 2 bases, leaving 13 bases between them. TCR beta CDR3 sequences were amplified from RNA transcripts. An initial round of RT-PCR targeting the TCR CDR3 relied on the HTBI primer set. TCRdb passed the multiplex PCR reads through MiXCR, listing each CDR3 protein once. The sample shows about 400,000 distinct CDR3 sequences, approximately 15% of them seen only once. The sample is drawn from a study of T cells in Graves' hyperthyroidism and ophthalmopathy. Overall study results and limits: Blood also held most thyroid clonotypes expanded beyond 0.001.

The study left out patients who had uncontrolled infection, other autoimmune disease, pregnancy or lactation. It was at first hyperthyroidism diagnosis, before any ophthalmopathy symptoms, that the blood sample was taken. Source material for PBMCs was over 8 ml fresh peripheral blood. The sequence derives from a woman aged 18-30 years with Graves' hyperthyroidism that later progressed to Graves' ophthalmopathy. The rearrangement joins TRBV30 to TRBJ2-5; maybe TRBD2 (6 bases). Specimen: blood. The CDR3 DNA is TGTGCCTGGAGCCCGGGACTCCTTCAAGAGACCCAGTACTTC. Amino acids: CAWSPGLLQETQYF. The full variable domain, its missing parts supplied by reference TRBV30 and TRBJ2-5, is SQTIHQWPATLVQPVGSPLSLECTVEGTSNPNLYWYRQAAGRGLQLLFYSVGIGQISSEVPQNLSASRPQDRQFILSSKKLLLSDSGFYLCAWSPGLLQETQYFGPGTRLLVL.